This is a list of T cell receptor beta chains from one sample in a study of blood T cell repertoires in COVID-19. The method was immunoSEQ multiplex PCR; TCRdb's version includes in-frame clones alone and lacks a portion of them. The sample lists approximately 450,000 clones, more than 85% seen once, with 4% to 5.5% in the top ten. Sequences were obtained from peripheral blood. The receptors were sampled from a woman in her 30s with acute or convalescent COVID-19. Each CDR3 is given with its conserved first and last residue. Each record gives: V gene, D gene, clone size, J gene, CDR3 DNA, CDR3 protein. A D gene is named only where the DNA matches it firmly. Only part of the rows carry a size: once, few, many, or a class if the clone is expanded.

V: TRBV27
D: TRBD1
size: -
J: TRBJ2-1
DNA: TGTGCCAGCAGTCGACAGGGGGCGCAGAATGAGCAGTTCTTC
CDR3: CASSRQGAQNEQFF

V: TRBV11-2
D: TRBD2
size: -
J: TRBJ2-3
DNA: TGTGCCAGCAGCCTCAGACTAGCGGGGATTTTAGATACGCAGTATTTT
CDR3: CASSLRLAGILDTQYF

V: TRBV18
D: -
size: -
J: TRBJ2-2
DNA: TGTGCCAGCTCAGAGAGTGTGAAGGGGGAGCTGTTTTTT
CDR3: CASSESVKGELFF

V: TRBV7-9
D: TRBD1
size: -
J: TRBJ2-7
DNA: TGTGCCAGCGCCTATCAAGGGGGCGCTAGGGGTCTCGAGCAGTACTTC
CDR3: CASAYQGGARGLEQYF

V: TRBV27
D: TRBD1
size: -
J: TRBJ2-1
DNA: TGTGCCAGCAGTCCTTTTACCCCCGGGACAGGGGGGAACAATGAGCAGTTCTTC
CDR3: CASSPFTPGTGGNNEQFF

V: TRBV2
D: -
size: once
J: TRBJ1-4
DNA: TGTGCCATCCCAAGGGGCACTCCAACTAATGAAAAACTGTTTTTT
CDR3: CAIPRGTPTNEKLFF

V: TRBV4-1
D: -
size: -
J: TRBJ1-1
DNA: TGCGCCAGCAGCCAAGATGACAACATGAACACTGAAGCTTTCTTT
CDR3: CASSQDDNMNTEAFF

V: TRBV18
D: -
size: -
J: TRBJ2-1
DNA: TGTGCCAGCTCACCCTCCGCCGGGAGCCTTTTAGACAATGAGCAGTTCTTC
CDR3: CASSPSAGSLLDNEQFF

V: TRBV9
D: -
size: -
J: TRBJ1-5
DNA: TGTGCCAGCAGCCCAGGAACGGGGAGCAATCAGCCCCAGCATTTT
CDR3: CASSPGTGSNQPQHF

V: TRBV7-9
D: TRBD1
size: -
J: TRBJ1-2
DNA: TGTGCCAGCAGCTCGCCGGGACAGCTATATGGCTACACCTTC
CDR3: CASSSPGQLYGYTF

V: TRBV21-1
D: -
size: -
J: TRBJ1-1
DNA: TGTGCCAGCAGCTCGCGACAGGGGTGGACTGAAGCTTTCTTT
CDR3: CASSSRQGWTEAFF

V: TRBV5-1
D: TRBD1
size: -
J: TRBJ1-3
DNA: TGCGCCAGCAGCTTGGGCCCCACGGGACAGGGAAACACCATATATTTT
CDR3: CASSLGPTGQGNTIYF

V: TRBV6-5
D: TRBD2
size: -
J: TRBJ2-1
DNA: TGTGCCAGCAGTTACGGGCTAGCGGGGGTTGGAGAGCAGTTCTTC
CDR3: CASSYGLAGVGEQFF

V: TRBV7-2
D: TRBD2
size: -
J: TRBJ2-7
DNA: TGTGCCAGCAGCCTAGAGGCGCGGGGGGAGCCGCAGTACTTC
CDR3: CASSLEARGEPQYF

V: TRBV15
D: -
size: -
J: TRBJ2-7
DNA: TGTGCCACCAGCGAGAGTCCCTACGAGCAGTACTTC
CDR3: CATSESPYEQYF

V: TRBV2
D: -
size: -
J: TRBJ1-4
DNA: TGTGCCAGCAGTAGGGAGCGGGACACCCTGTTTTTT
CDR3: CASSRERDTLFF

V: TRBV7-8
D: TRBD2
size: -
J: TRBJ2-5
DNA: TGTGCCAGCAGCTTCTCTAGCGGGGGGATTATCCTATATGAGACCCAGTACTTC
CDR3: CASSFSSGGIILYETQYF

V: TRBV9
D: -
size: -
J: TRBJ2-6
DNA: TGTGCCAGCAGCGTAGAACCGGGATCTGGGGCCAACGTCCTGACTTTC
CDR3: CASSVEPGSGANVLTF

V: TRBV7-2
D: -
size: -
J: TRBJ1-4
DNA: TGTGCCAGCGCAGGGCAGCTTAATGAAAAACTGTTTTTT
CDR3: CASAGQLNEKLFF

V: TRBV20-1
D: TRBD1
size: -
J: TRBJ1-5
DNA: TGCAGTGCTAGTTCCCCCCGGGACAGTATTCAGCCCCAGCATTTT
CDR3: CSASSPRDSIQPQHF

V: TRBV19
D: -
size: once
J: TRBJ1-2
DNA: TGTGCCAGTAGCATTCGACTCGGGGATAACTATGGCTACACCTTC
CDR3: CASSIRLGDNYGYTF

V: TRBV14
D: TRBD1
size: -
J: TRBJ2-7
DNA: TGTGCCAGCAGCTCCCGCAGGGGGTCTTACGAGCAGTACTTC
CDR3: CASSSRRGSYEQYF

V: TRBV24-1
D: TRBD1
size: once
J: TRBJ2-5
DNA: TGTGCCACCAGTGACAGGACAGGGGACATCCAAGAGACCCAGTACTTC
CDR3: CATSDRTGDIQETQYF

V: TRBV7-9
D: TRBD1
size: -
J: TRBJ1-1
DNA: TGTGCCAGCAGCTTAGGGACAGGATTAAGTACTTTCTTT
CDR3: CASSLGTGLSTFF

V: TRBV5-1
D: -
size: -
J: TRBJ1-4
DNA: TGCGCCAGCAGCCCGGTCGGTGGACAGACCCAATACCTTAATGAAAAACTGTTTTTT
CDR3: CASSPVGGQTQYLNEKLFF

V: TRBV11-2
D: -
size: once
J: TRBJ2-4
DNA: TGTGCCAGCACCCACCGGGACACCAAAAACATTCAGTACTTC
CDR3: CASTHRDTKNIQYF

V: TRBV3-1/TRBV3-2
D: TRBD1
size: -
J: TRBJ2-7
DNA: TGTGCCAGCAGCCCCTACCGGGACAGGGGTTTAAGGGAGCAGTACTTC
CDR3: CASSPYRDRGLREQYF

V: TRBV5-1
D: -
size: few
J: TRBJ1-6
DNA: TGCGCCAGCAGCCTAGTGCAGGAGGATTCACCCCTCCACTTT
CDR3: CASSLVQEDSPLHF

V: TRBV27
D: TRBD1
size: -
J: TRBJ1-2
DNA: TGTGCCAGCACTACGGGACAGGGGAATGGCTACACCTTC
CDR3: CASTTGQGNGYTF

V: TRBV4-1
D: TRBD2
size: -
J: TRBJ2-5
DNA: TGCGCCAGCAGCCGGAGACTAGCGGGGGGGGAGACCCAGTACTTC
CDR3: CASSRRLAGGETQYF

V: TRBV9
D: -
size: -
J: TRBJ1-1
DNA: TGTGCCAGCAGCGTAGGAACAGGATATTTCTCTGAAGCTTTCTTT
CDR3: CASSVGTGYFSEAFF

V: TRBV2
D: -
size: -
J: TRBJ1-2
DNA: TGTGCCAGCAGTGAATCTCGAGCGGGGTATGGCTACACCTTC
CDR3: CASSESRAGYGYTF

V: TRBV5-1
D: -
size: -
J: TRBJ2-5
DNA: TGCGCCAGCAGGGGACAATCGGCGCAAGAGACCCAGTACTTC
CDR3: CASRGQSAQETQYF

V: TRBV19
D: TRBD1
size: -
J: TRBJ2-3
DNA: TGTGCCAGTAGTATAGGCGGGACAGGGAAAGATACGCAGTATTTT
CDR3: CASSIGGTGKDTQYF

V: TRBV7-2
D: TRBD1
size: -
J: TRBJ2-3
DNA: TGTGCCAGCAGCTCGCATCCCCGGAGGACAGGGCCCACAGATACGCAGTATTTT
CDR3: CASSSHPRRTGPTDTQYF

V: TRBV5-1
D: -
size: -
J: TRBJ2-1
DNA: TGCGCCAGCAGCTTCAATAGGGGCAATGAGCAGTTCTTC
CDR3: CASSFNRGNEQFF

V: TRBV2
D: -
size: -
J: TRBJ2-7
DNA: TGTGCCAGCAACCTAGAGTCGGTCGAGCAGTACTTC
CDR3: CASNLESVEQYF

V: TRBV11-2
D: -
size: once
J: TRBJ1-6
DNA: TGTGCCAGCAGCTTAGAGTTCTCCAGGGCCTCACCCCTCCACTTT
CDR3: CASSLEFSRASPLHF

V: TRBV3-1/TRBV3-2
D: -
size: -
J: TRBJ1-5
DNA: TGTGCCAGCAGCCAAGCGGGGTACGGTCAGCCCCAGCATTTT
CDR3: CASSQAGYGQPQHF

V: TRBV5-1
D: -
size: few
J: TRBJ1-2
DNA: TGCGCCAGCTCGGACAGAGCCTATGGCTACACCTTC
CDR3: CASSDRAYGYTF

V: TRBV7-9
D: TRBD1
size: -
J: TRBJ2-7
DNA: TGTGCCAGCAGCTCGGAGACAGGGGGGCGATACGAGCAGTACTTC
CDR3: CASSSETGGRYEQYF

V: TRBV9
D: TRBD2
size: once
J: TRBJ2-1
DNA: TGTGCCAGCAGCGTAGCACTAGCGGGGTACAATGAGCAGTTCTTC
CDR3: CASSVALAGYNEQFF

V: TRBV19
D: -
size: -
J: TRBJ1-6
DNA: TGTGCCAGTAGTGCCAGGGAGGCTTCTTATAATTCACCCCTCCACTTT
CDR3: CASSAREASYNSPLHF

V: TRBV4-1
D: -
size: -
J: TRBJ2-7
DNA: TGCGCCAGCAGCCAAGATAGGGGCAGGCCGGCAGTCTACGAGCAGTACTTC
CDR3: CASSQDRGRPAVYEQYF

V: TRBV5-8
D: -
size: -
J: TRBJ2-5
DNA: TGTGCCAGCAGCCTCCCCGTGGAGACCCAGTACTTC
CDR3: CASSLPVETQYF

V: TRBV21-1
D: -
size: -
J: TRBJ2-4
DNA: TGTGCCAGCAGCACCTGTGTACTGTACTTC
CDR3: CASSTCVLYF

V: TRBV24-1
D: -
size: -
J: TRBJ1-5
DNA: TGTGCCACCAGTGACTCCCAGGGTTTTGGCAATCAGCCCCAGCATTTT
CDR3: CATSDSQGFGNQPQHF

V: TRBV7-3
D: TRBD1
size: -
J: TRBJ2-1
DNA: TGTGCCAGCAGCTCTCCGGGACAGGGGAACAATGAGCAGTTCTTC
CDR3: CASSSPGQGNNEQFF

V: TRBV5-1
D: TRBD1
size: many
J: TRBJ2-7
DNA: TGCGCCAGCGGATACTCCGGGACAGAATACGAGCAGTACTTC
CDR3: CASGYSGTEYEQYF

V: TRBV10-2
D: TRBD1
size: -
J: TRBJ1-6
DNA: TGCGCCAGCAACCCGACAGGGGCTGATGATTCACCCCTCCACTTT
CDR3: CASNPTGADDSPLHF

V: TRBV7-9
D: -
size: -
J: TRBJ2-3
DNA: TGTGCCAGCGGGAAGGAGATAACAGGGGATACGCAGTATTTT
CDR3: CASGKEITGDTQYF

V: TRBV7-3
D: TRBD2
size: -
J: TRBJ2-5
DNA: TGTGCCAGCAGCTTAACTAGCGGGGGGGAGACCCAGTACTTC
CDR3: CASSLTSGGETQYF

V: TRBV7-8
D: -
size: -
J: TRBJ2-3
DNA: TGTGCCAGCAGCTTCGAGGGTCTGGATACGCAGTATTTT
CDR3: CASSFEGLDTQYF

V: TRBV2
D: -
size: few
J: TRBJ2-3
DNA: TGTGCCAGCAACGGGGGAAGCACAGATACGCAGTATTTT
CDR3: CASNGGSTDTQYF

V: TRBV7-8
D: TRBD1
size: -
J: TRBJ1-5
DNA: TGTGCCAGCAGCGTAGAAGGGACAGCCCAGCCCCAGCATTTT
CDR3: CASSVEGTAQPQHF